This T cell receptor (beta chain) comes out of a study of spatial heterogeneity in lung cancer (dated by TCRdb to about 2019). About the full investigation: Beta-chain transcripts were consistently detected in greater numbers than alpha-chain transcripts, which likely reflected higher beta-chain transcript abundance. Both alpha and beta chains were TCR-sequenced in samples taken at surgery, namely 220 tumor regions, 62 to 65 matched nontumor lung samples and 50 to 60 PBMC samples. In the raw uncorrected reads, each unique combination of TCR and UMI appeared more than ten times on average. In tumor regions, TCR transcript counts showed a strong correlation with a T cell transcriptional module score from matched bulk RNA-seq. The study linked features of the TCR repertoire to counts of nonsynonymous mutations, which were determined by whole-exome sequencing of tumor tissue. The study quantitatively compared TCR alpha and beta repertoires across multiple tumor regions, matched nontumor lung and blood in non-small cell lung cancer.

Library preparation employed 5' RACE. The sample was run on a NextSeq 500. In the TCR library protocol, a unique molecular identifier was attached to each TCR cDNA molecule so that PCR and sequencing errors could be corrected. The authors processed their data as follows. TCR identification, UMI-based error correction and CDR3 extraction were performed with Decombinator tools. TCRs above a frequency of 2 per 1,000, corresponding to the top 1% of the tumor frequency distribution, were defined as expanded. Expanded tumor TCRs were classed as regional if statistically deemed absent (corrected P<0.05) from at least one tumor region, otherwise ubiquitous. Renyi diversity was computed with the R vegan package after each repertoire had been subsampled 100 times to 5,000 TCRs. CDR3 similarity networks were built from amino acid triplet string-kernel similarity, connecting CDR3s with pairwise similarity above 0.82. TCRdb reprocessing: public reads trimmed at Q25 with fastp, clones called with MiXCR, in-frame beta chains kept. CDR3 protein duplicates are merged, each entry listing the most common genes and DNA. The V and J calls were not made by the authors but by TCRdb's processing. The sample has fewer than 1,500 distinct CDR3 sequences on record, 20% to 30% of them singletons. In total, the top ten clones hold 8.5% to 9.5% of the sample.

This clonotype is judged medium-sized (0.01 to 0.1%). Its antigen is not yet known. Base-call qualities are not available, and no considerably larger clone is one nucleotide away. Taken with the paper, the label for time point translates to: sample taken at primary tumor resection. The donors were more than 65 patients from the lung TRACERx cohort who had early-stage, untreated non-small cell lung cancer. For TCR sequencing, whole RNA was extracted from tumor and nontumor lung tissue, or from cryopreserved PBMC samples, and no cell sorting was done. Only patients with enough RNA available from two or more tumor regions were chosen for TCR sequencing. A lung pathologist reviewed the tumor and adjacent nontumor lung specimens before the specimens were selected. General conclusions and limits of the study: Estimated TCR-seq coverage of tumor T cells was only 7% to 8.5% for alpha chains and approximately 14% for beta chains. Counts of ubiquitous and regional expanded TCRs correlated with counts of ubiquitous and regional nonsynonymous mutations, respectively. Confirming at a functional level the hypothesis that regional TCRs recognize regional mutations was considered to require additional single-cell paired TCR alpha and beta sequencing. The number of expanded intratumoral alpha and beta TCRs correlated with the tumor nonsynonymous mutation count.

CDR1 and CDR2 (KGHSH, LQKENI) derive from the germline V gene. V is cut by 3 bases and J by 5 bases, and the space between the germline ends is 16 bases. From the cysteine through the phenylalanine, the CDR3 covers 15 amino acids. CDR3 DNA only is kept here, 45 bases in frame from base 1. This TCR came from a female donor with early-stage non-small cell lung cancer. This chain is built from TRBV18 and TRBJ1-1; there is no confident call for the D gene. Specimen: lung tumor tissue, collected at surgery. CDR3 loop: CASSPSSRPGTEAFF. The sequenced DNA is TGTGCCAGCTCACCCTCAAGCCGGCCGGGTACTGAAGCTTTCTTT. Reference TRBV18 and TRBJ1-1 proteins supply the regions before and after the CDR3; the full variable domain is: NAGVMQNPRHLVRRRGQEARLRCSPMKGHSHVYWYRQLPEEGLKFMVYLQKENIIDESGMPKERFSAEFPKEGPSILRIQQVVRGDSAAYFCASSPSSRPGTEAFFGQGTRLTVV.